The source of this TCR beta chain is a study of identical twins. Whole-study results and caveats: Monozygotic twin pairs showed more out-of-frame TCR alpha sharing than models estimated.

The ends lost 5 bases at V and 2 bases at J; junction bases unmatched: 7. The CDR3 runs 15 residues. CDR1 and CDR2 (germline): KGHSH, LQKENI. On this clonotype: Its specificity is not known.

A universal primer site was added by template switching, and unique molecular identifiers were carried by the cDNA. TCRdb reanalysed the 5' RACE reads using MiXCR and keeps one entry per CDR3 protein. The table lists just under 650,000 distinct CDR3 sequences, just over 7% of them singletons, with roughly 1.6% in the top ten. In addition, the sample was reused for a study of yellow fever vaccine responses in identical twins. From that paper: The authors reported partly convergent, partly personalized vaccine responses in identical twins.

The clonotype was recovered from a woman between 18 and 29 years old in good health. Material for sequencing was PBMCs. The chain uses TRBV18 and TRBJ2-5; 8 nucleotides align to TRBD1. The CDR3 loop is CASSALGQGQETQYF. DNA for the CDR3: TGTGCCAGCTCAGCCCTAGGACAGGGACAAGAGACCCAGTACTTC.